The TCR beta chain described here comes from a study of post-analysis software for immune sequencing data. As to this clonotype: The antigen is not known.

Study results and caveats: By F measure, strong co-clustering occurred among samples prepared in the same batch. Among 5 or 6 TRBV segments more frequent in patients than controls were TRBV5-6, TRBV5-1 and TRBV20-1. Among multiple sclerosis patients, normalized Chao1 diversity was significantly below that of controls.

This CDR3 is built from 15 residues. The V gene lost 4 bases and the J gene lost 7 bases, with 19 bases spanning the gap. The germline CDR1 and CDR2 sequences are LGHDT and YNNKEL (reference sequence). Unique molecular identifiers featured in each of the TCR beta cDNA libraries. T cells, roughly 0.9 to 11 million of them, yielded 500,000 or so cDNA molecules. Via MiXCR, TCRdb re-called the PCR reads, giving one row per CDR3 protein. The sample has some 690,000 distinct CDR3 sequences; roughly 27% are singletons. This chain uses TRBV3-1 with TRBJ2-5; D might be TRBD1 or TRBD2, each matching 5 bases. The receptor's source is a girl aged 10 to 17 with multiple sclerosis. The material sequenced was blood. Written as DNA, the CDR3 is TGTGCCAGCAGCCCCCAGAGCCCGGGGCCAGGGACCCAGTACTTC. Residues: CASSPQSPGPGTQYF.